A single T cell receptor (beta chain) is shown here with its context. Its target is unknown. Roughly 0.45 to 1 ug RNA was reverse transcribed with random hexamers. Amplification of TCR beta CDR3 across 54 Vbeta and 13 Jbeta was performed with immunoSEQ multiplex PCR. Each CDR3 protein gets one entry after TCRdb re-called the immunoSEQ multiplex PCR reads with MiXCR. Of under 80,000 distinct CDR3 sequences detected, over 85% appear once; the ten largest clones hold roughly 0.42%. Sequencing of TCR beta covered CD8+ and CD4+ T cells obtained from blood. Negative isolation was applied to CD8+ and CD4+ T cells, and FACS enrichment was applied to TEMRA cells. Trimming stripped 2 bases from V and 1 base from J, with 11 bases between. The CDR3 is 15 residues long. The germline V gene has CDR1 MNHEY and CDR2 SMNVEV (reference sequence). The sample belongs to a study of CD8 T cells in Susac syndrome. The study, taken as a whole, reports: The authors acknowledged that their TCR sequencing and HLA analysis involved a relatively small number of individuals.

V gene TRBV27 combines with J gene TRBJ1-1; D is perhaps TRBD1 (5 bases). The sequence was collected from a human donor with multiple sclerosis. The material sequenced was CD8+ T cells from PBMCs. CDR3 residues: CASSLRLGTNTEAFF. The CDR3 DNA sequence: TGTGCCAGCAGTTTAAGGTTGGGGACGAACACTGAAGCTTTCTTT.